This section outlines one TCR beta chain sequence together with its context. Its antigen has not been determined. Per-base quality was not reported, and no clone a single base away is much larger than it. These data are taken from a study of blood T cell repertoires in COVID-19 (dated by TCRdb to 2018 to 2021). About the investigation overall: ImmuneRACE Cohort 3 recovered participants were defined by two consecutive negative NP/OP PCR tests, healthcare professional clearance, or symptom resolution. Samples from collaborators originated in the United States, Italy and Spain and spanned both the acute and convalescent phases of COVID-19. The material from the prospective study consisted of cDNA or gDNA derived from T cells, B-cell-depleted T cells, or PBMCs. The dataset comprised deeply sampled blood TCRbeta repertoires from subjects exposed to, actively infected with, or recovered from COVID-19. The repertoires were released in a freely available public database meant as a resource for research on the immune response to SARS-CoV-2. Samples were obtained from the ongoing ImmuneRACE study (first 160 participants) and from over 1,000 subjects provided by 6 global collaborators. Nearly every sample came with metadata listing a de-identified subject ID, COVID-19 status, age in years and sex. Where available, HLA class I and class II types were obtained from metadata supplied by the sample provider rather than from assay-based typing.

Participants in the prospective study were aged about 18 to 100 years, lived in 24 United States geographic areas, and enrolled through a virtual design. To assign participants to cohorts, the prospective study relied on clinical history that participants themselves reported in a screening survey and a study questionnaire. In the prospective study, whole blood, serum and a nasopharyngeal or oropharyngeal swab were collected from each participant by mobile phlebotomists. Over a roughly 2-month period, participants in the prospective study had the option of providing additional blood draws and questionnaires. Blood samples from the prospective study were shipped frozen or at room temperature prior to DNA extraction. Study-wide conclusions, independent of this receptor: How much clinical and demographic metadata was included differed by source and by participant, and the metadata was provided uncurated.

TCRbeta CDR3 regions were amplified from genomic DNA using the immunoSEQ Assay, a bias-controlled multiplex PCR. The paper's processing steps were these. The number of nucleated cells in each sample was estimated from the amplification of reference gene primers within the assay. Sequence reads were collapsed and filtered to measure the absolute abundance of every unique TCRbeta CDR3 rearrangement. For each sample, productive Simpson clonality was calculated as the square root of Simpson's diversity index over productive rearrangements. Imported from immuneACCESS, the table was reduced by TCRdb to in-frame sequences with V and J called. These copies leave out some clones; in studies compared against another copy, an unresolved V gene accounts for under half, and the cause of the remainder is not known. The V and J calls and clone size were taken over from that table, and D and trimming were inferred from the DNA. The sample includes approximately 200,000 clones, with around 87% observed a single time. Approximately 7.2% of the sample goes to the ten largest clones.

The V end loses 3 bases and the J end loses 7 bases, and a stretch of 12 bases separates them. The CDR3 measures 13 amino acids from cysteine to phenylalanine. Of the read, only the CDR3 DNA is kept; its 39 bases are in frame from base 1. The germline V gene (reference sequence) provides CDR1 MNHEY and CDR2 SMNVEV. The sample was PBMCs or T cells enriched from blood (not recorded which). This receptor chain uses TRBV27 and TRBJ1-2; tentative D gene TRBD1, with 5 bases matching. This TCR was recovered from a young man in a cohort exposed to, infected with or recovered from COVID-19 (not recorded which). The DNA sequence reads TGTGCCAGCAGTTTCCAGGGCTTAGGTGGCTACACCTTC. Its translation is CASSFQGLGGYTF.